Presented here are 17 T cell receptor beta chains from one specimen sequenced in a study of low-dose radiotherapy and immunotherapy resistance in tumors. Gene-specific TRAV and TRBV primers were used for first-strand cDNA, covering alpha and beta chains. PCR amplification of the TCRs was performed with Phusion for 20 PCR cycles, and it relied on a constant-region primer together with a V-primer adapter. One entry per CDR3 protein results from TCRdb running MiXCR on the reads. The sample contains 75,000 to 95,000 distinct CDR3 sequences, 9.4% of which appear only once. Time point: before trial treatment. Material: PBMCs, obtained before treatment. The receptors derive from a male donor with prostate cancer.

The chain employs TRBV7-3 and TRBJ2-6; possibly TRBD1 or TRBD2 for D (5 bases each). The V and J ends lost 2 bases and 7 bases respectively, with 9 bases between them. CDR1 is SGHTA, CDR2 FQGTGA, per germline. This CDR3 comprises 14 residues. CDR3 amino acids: CASSLEGRANVLTF. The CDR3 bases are TGTGCCAGCAGCTTAGAGGGACGTGCCAACGTCCTGACTTTC.

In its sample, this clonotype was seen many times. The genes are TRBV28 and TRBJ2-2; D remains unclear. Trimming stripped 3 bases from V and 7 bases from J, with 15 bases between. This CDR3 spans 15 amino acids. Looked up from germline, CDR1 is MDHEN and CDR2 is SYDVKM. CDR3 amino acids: CASSFLSPRVGELFF. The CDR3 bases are TGTGCCAGCAGTTTTCTATCCCCCCGAGTCGGGGAGCTGTTTTTT.

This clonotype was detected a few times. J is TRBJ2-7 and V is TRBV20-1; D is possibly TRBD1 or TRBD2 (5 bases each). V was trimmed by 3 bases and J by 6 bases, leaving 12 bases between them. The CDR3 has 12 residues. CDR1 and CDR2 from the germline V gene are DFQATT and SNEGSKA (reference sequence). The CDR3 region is CSARTGPGEQYF. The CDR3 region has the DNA TGCAGTGCTAGGACGGGGCCGGGCGAGCAGTACTTC.

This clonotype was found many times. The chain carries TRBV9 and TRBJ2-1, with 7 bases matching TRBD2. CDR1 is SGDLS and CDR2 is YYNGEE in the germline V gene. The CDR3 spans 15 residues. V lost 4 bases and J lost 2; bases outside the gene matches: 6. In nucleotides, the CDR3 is TGTGCCAGCAGCTCAGTGGGAGGGGCCTACAATGAGCAGTTCTTC. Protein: CASSSVGGAYNEQFF.

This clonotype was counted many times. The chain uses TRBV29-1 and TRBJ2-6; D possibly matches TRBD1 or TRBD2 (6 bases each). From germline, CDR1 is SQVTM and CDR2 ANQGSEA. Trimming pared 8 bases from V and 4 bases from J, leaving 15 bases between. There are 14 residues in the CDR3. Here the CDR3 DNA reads TGCAGCACACTGGGGGCGGGAGGGGCCAACGTCCTGACTTTC. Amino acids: CSTLGAGGANVLTF. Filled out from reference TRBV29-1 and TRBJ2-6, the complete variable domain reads SAVISQKPSRDICQRGTSLTIQCQVDSQVTMMFWYRQQPGQSLTLIATANQGSEATYESGFVIDKFPISRPNLTFSTLTVSNMSPEDSSIYLCSTLGAGGANVLTFGAGSRLTVL.

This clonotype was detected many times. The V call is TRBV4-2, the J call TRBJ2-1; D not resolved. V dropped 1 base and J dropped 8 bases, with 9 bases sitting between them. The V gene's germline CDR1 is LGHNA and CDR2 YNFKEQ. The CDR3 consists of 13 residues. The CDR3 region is CASSQVSGHEQFF. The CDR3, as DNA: TGTGCCAGCAGCCAAGTATCAGGACATGAGCAGTTCTTC.

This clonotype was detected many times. The CDR3 region has the DNA TGTGCCAGCAGTTTAATGGAGACCCAGTACTTC. Its translation: CASSLMETQYF. The V and J genes are TRBV28 and TRBJ2-5, with no clear D. Trimming removed 2 bases at V and 5 bases at J, with 3 bases between. Germline lookup yields CDR1 MDHEN and CDR2 SYDVKM. CDR3 length equals 11 residues.

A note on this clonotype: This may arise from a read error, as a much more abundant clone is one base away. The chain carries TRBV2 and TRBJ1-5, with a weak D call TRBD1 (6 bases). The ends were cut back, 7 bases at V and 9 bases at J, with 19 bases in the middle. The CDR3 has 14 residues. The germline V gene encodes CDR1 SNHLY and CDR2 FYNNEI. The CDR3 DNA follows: TGTGCCAGCAAAAGAGACAGGACGGATCGGCCCCAGCATTTT. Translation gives CASKRDRTDRPQHF.

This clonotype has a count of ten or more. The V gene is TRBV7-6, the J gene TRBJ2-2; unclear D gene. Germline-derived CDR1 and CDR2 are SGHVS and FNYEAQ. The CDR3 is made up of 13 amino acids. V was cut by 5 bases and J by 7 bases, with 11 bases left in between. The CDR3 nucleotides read TGTGCCAGCAGCCGACCTCTCGGCGGGGAGCTGTTTTTT. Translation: CASSRPLGGELFF.

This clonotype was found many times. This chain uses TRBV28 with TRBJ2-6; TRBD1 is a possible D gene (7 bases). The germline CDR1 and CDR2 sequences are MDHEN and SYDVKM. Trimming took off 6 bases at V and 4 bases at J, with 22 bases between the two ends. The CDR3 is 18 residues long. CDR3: CASSPGGTVTSGANVLTF. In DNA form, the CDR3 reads TGTGCCAGCAGCCCAGGGGGGACCGTTACCTCAGGGGCCAACGTCCTGACTTTC.

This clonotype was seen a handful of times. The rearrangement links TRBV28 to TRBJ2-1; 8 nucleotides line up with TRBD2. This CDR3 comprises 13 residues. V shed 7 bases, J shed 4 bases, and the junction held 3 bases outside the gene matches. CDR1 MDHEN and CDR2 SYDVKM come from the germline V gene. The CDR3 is CASKAGGYNEQFF. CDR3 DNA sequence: TGTGCCAGCAAGGCGGGAGGTTACAATGAGCAGTTCTTC.

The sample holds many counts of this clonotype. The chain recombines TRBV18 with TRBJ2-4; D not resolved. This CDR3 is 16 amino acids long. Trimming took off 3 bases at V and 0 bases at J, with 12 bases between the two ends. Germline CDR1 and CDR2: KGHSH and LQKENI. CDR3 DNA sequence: TGTGCCAGCTCACCGTCCGTAGGTTTAGCCAAAAACATTCAGTACTTC. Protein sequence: CASSPSVGLAKNIQYF.

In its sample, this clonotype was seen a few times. The CDR3 loop is CASSGHGLAGIKDEQFF. In DNA, the CDR3 is TGTGCCAGTAGTGGACACGGACTAGCGGGAATTAAGGATGAGCAGTTCTTC. This sequence joins TRBV19 and TRBJ2-1, with 12 bases identical to TRBD2. CDR3 length equals 17 residues. Germline V lookup: CDR1 LNHDA, CDR2 SQIVND (reference sequence). Unmatched junction bases numbered 13, after V lost 5 bases and J lost 8 bases.

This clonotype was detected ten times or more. CDR3 sequence reads: CAWSVYEWGNEQYF. The DNA for the CDR3 is TGTGCCTGGAGTGTTTACGAGTGGGGTAACGAGCAGTACTTC. The chain joins TRBV30 to TRBJ2-7, with D unresolved. CDR3 length equals 14 residues. V lost 0 bases and J lost 5, with 14 bases in between. CDR1 is GTSNPN and CDR2 is SVGIG in the germline V gene (reference sequence).

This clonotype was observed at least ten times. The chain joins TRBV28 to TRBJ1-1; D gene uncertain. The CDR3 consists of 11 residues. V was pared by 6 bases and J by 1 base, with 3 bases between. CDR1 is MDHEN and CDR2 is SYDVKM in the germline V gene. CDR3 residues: CASRENTEAFF. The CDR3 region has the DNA TGTGCCAGCAGAGAGAACACTGAAGCTTTCTTT. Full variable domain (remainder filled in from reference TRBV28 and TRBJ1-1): DVKVTQSSRYLVKRTGEKVFLECVQDMDHENMFWYRQDPGLGLRLIYFSYDVKMKEKGDIPEGYSVSREKKERFSLILESASTNQTSMYLCASRENTEAFFGQGTRLTVV.

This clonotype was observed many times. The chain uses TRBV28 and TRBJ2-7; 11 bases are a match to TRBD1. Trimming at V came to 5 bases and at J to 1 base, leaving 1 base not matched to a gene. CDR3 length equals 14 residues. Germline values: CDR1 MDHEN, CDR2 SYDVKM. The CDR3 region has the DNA TGTGCCAGCAGTCGGGACAGGGGGTCCTACGAGCAGTACTTC. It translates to CASSRDRGSYEQYF.

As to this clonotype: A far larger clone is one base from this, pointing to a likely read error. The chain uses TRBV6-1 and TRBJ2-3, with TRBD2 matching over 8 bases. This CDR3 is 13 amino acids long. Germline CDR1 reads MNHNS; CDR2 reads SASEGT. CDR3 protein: CVTNPGGVDTQYF. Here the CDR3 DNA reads TGTGTCACCAACCCGGGGGGGGTTGATACGCAGTATTTT.